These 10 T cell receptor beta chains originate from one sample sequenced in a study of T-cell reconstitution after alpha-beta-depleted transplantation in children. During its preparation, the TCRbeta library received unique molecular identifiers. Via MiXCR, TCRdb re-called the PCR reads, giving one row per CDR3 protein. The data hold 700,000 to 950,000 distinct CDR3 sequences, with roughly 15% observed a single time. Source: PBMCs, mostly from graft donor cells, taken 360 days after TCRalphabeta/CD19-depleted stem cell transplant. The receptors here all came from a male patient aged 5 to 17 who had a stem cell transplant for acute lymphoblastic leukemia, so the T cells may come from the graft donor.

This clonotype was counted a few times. CDR3 sequence: CAILPGILAGSTDTQYF. CDR3 nucleotide sequence: TGTGCCATCCTACCGGGTATTTTAGCGGGAAGCACAGATACGCAGTATTTT. This rearrangement joins TRBV2 to TRBJ2-3; 8 bases are shared with TRBD2. CDR3 length equals 17 residues. V gave up 10 bases and J gave up 0 bases; unmatched junction bases: 15. The germline CDR1 and CDR2 sequences are SNHLY and FYNNEI.

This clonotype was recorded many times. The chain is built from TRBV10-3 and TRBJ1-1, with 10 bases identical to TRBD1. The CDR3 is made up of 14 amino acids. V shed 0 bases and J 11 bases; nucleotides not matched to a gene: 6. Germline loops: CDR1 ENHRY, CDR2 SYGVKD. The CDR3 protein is CAISESWTGGGAFF. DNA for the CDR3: TGTGCCATCAGTGAGTCTTGGACAGGGGGTGGTGCTTTCTTT.

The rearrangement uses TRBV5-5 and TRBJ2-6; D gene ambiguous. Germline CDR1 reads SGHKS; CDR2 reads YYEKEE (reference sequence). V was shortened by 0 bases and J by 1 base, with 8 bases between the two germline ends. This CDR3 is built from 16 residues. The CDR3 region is CASSLGPISGANVLTF. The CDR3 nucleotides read TGTGCCAGCAGCTTGGGGCCTATATCTGGGGCCAACGTCCTGACTTTC. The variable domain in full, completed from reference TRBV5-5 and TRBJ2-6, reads DAGVTQSPTHLIKTRGQQVTLRCSPISGHKSVSWYQQVLGQGPQFIFQYYEKEERGRGNFPDRFSARQFPNYSSELNVNALLLGDSALYLCASSLGPISGANVLTFGAGSRLTVL.

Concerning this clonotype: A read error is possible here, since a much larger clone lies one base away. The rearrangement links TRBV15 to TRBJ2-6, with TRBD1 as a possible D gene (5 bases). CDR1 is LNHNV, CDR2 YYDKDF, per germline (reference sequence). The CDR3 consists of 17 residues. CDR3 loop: CATSRPGRVSGADVLTF. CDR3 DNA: TGTGCCACCAGCAGACCCGGCAGAGTGTCTGGGGCCGACGTCCTGACTTTC. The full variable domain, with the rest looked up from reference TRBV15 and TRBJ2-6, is DAMVIQNPRYQVTQFGKPVTLSCSQTLNHNVMYWYQQKSSQAPKLLFHYYDKDFNNEADTPDNFQSRRPNTSFCFLDIRSPGLGDTAMYLCATSRPGRVSGADVLTFGAGSRLTVL.

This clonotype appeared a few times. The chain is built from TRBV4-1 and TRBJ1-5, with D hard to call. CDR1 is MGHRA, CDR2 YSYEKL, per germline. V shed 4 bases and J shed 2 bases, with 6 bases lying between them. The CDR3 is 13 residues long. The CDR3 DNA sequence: TGCGCCAGCAGCCCTCCCCGCAATCAGCCCCAGCATTTT. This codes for CASSPPRNQPQHF.

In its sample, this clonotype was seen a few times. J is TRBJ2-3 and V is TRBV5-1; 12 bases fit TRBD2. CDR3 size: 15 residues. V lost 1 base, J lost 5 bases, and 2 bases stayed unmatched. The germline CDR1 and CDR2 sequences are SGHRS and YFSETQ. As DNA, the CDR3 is TGCGCCAGCAGCTTGCGGGGACTAGCGGGAGATACGCAGTATTTT. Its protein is CASSLRGLAGDTQYF.

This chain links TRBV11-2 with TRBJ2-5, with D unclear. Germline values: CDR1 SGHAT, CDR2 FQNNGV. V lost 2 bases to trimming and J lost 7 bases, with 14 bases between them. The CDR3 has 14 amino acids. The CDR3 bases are TGTGCCAGCAGCTTAACTGTGTTACAACGGACCCAGTACTTC. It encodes CASSLTVLQRTQYF.

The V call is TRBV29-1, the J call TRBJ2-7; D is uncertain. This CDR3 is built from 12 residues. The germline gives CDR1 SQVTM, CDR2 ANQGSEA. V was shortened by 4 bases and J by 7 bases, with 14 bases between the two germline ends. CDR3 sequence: CSVAPQAWEQYF. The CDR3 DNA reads TGCAGCGTTGCCCCGCAGGCTTGGGAGCAGTACTTC.

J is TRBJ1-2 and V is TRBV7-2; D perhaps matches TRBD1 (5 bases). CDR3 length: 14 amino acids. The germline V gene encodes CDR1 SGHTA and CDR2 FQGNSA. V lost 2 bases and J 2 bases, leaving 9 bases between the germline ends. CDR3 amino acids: CASSLSRQNYGYTF. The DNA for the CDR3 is TGTGCCAGCAGCTTAAGTCGACAGAACTATGGCTACACCTTC.

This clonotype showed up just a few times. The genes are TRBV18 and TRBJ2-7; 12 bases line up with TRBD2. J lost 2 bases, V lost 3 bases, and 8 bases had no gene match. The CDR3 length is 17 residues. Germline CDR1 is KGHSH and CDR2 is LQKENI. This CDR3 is CASSPSQGLAGTYEQYF. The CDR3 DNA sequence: TGTGCCAGCTCACCGAGCCAGGGACTAGCGGGTACCTACGAGCAGTACTTC.